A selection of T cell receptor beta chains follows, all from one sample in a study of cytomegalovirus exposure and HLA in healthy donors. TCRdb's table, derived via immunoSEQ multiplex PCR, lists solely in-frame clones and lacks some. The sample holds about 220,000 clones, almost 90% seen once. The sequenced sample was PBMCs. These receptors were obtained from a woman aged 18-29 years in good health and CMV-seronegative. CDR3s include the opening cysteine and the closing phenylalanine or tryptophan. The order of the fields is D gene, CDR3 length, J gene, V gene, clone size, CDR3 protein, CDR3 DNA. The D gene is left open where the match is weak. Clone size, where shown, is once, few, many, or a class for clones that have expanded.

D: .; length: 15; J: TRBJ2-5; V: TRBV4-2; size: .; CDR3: CASSQDLGARETQYF; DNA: TGTGCCAGCAGCCAAGATCTAGGGGCTCGAGAGACCCAGTACTTC
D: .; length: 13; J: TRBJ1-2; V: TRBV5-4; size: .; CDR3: CASSLDRTYGYTF; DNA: TGTGCCAGCAGCTTGGACAGAACCTATGGCTACACCTTC
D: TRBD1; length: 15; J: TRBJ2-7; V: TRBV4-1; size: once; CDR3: CASSLPGQGSYEQYF; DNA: TGCGCCAGCAGCCTTCCGGGACAGGGATCCTACGAGCAGTACTTC
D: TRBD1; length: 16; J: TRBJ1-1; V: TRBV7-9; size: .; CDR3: CASSSWDRSGNTEAFF; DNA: TGTGCCAGCAGCTCCTGGGACAGGTCGGGGAACACTGAAGCTTTCTTT
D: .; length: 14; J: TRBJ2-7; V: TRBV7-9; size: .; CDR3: CASSRGGEAYEQYF; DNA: TGTGCCAGCAGCAGAGGGGGGGAGGCCTACGAGCAGTACTTC
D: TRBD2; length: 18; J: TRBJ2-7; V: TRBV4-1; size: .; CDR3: CASSHNPGTSGENYEQYF; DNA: TGCGCCAGCAGCCATAACCCCGGGACTAGCGGGGAAAACTACGAGCAGTACTTC
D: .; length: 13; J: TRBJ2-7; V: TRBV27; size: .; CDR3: CASSSRVSYEQYF; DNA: TGTGCCAGCAGTTCCCGGGTCTCCTACGAGCAGTACTTC
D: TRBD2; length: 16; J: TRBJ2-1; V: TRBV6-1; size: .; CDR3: CASSEAGLAGYDEQFF; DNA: TGTGCCAGCAGTGAAGCGGGACTAGCGGGATACGATGAGCAGTTCTTC
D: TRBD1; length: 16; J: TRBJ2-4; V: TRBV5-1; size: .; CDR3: CASSLAGQGSKNIQYF; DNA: TGCGCCAGCAGCTTAGCGGGACAGGGTTCCAAAAACATTCAGTACTTC
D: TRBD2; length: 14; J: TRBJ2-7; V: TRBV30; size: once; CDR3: CAWSGDYSSYEQYF; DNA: TGTGCCTGGAGTGGGGACTACAGCTCCTACGAGCAGTACTTC
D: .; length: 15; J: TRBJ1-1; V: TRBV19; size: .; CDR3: CASSMSAGLNTEAFF; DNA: TGTGCCAGTAGTATGTCGGCAGGCTTGAACACTGAAGCTTTCTTT
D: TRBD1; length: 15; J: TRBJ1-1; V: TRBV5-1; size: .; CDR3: CASTSGTGMNTEAFF; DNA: TGCGCCAGCACCTCCGGGACAGGGATGAACACTGAAGCTTTCTTT
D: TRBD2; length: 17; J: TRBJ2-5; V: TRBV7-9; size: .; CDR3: CASSLSSGPDPQETQYF; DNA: TGTGCCAGCAGCTTGAGTAGCGGGCCCGACCCCCAAGAGACCCAGTACTTC
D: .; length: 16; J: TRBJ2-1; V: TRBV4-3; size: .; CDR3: CASSQAATGSYNEQFF; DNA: TGCGCCAGCAGCCAAGCCGCGACAGGATCCTACAATGAGCAGTTCTTC
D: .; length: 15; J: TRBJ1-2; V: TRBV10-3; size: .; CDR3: CAISESGQEFYGYTF; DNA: TGTGCCATCAGTGAGTCGGGGCAGGAGTTCTATGGCTACACCTTC
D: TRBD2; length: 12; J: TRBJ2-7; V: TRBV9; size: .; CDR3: CASSAGGYEQYF; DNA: TGTGCCAGCAGCGCGGGGGGATACGAGCAGTACTTC
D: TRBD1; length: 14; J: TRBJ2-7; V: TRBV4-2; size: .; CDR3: CASSLKLTGREQYF; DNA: TGTGCCAGCAGCCTGAAATTGACAGGGCGCGAGCAGTACTTC
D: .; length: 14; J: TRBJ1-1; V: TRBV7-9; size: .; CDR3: CASSWGQGGTEAFF; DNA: TGTGCCAGCAGTTGGGGACAAGGGGGCACTGAAGCTTTCTTT
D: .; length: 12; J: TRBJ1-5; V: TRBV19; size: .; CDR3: CASTRGNQPQHF; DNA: TGTGCCAGTACCCGGGGGAATCAGCCCCAGCATTTT
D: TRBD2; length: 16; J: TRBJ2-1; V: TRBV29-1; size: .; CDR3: CSVDEASGSHHNEQFF; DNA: TGCAGCGTTGATGAGGCTAGCGGGAGTCATCACAATGAGCAGTTCTTC
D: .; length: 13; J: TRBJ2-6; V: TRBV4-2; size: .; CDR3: CASSQDQANVLTF; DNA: TGTGCCAGCAGCCAAGACCAAGCCAACGTCCTGACTTTC
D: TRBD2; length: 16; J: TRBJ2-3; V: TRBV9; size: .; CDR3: CASSVGSGLDPDTQYF; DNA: TGTGCCAGCAGCGTAGGATCGGGACTAGACCCAGATACGCAGTATTTT
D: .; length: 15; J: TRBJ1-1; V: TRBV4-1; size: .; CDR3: CASSHQQGGNTEAFF; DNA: TGCGCCAGCAGCCATCAACAGGGTGGGAACACTGAAGCTTTCTTT
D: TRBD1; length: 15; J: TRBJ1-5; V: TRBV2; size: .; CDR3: CASSGGTGGAEPQHF; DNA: TGTGCCAGCAGTGGAGGGACAGGGGGCGCTGAGCCCCAGCATTTT
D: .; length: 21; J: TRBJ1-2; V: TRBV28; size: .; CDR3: CASSLSGFGLGFGSSNYGYTF; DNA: TGTGCCAGCAGTTTATCGGGGTTCGGGTTGGGGTTTGGGTCTTCTAACTATGGCTACACCTTC
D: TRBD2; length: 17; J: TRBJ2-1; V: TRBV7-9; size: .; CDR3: CASSSRLGGSLYNEQFF; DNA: TGTGCCAGCAGCTCCAGACTTGGCGGGAGTCTCTACAATGAGCAGTTCTTC
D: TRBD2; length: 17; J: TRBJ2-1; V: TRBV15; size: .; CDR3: CATSRKAGGGIYNEQFF; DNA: TGTGCCACCAGCAGAAAAGCGGGAGGGGGGATATACAATGAGCAGTTCTTC
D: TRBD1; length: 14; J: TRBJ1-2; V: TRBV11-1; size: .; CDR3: CASSATGQGDGYTF; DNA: TGTGCCAGCAGCGCGACGGGACAGGGGGATGGCTACACCTTC
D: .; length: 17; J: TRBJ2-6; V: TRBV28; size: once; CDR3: CASSLGTLDSGANVLTF; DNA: TGTGCCAGCAGTTTAGGGACATTAGACTCTGGGGCCAACGTCCTGACTTTC
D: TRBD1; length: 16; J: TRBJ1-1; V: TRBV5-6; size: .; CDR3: CASSPRTGGGGTEAFF; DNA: TGTGCCAGCAGCCCTCGGACAGGGGGAGGAGGCACTGAAGCTTTCTTT
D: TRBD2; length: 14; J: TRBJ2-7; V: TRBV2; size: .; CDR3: CASNRRDYSYEQYF; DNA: TGTGCCAGCAACCGCCGGGACTACTCCTACGAGCAGTACTTC
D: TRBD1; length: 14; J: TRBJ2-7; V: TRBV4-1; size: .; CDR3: CASSQGTGYYEQYF; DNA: TGCGCCAGCAGCCAAGGGACAGGCTATTACGAGCAGTACTTC
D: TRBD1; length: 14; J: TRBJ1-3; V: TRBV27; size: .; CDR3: CASSITGGGNTIYF; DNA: TGTGCCAGCAGCATCACAGGGGGTGGAAACACCATATATTTT
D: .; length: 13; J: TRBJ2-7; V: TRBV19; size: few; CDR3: CASSIRDSYEQYF; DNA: TGTGCCAGTAGTATCAGGGATTCCTACGAGCAGTACTTC
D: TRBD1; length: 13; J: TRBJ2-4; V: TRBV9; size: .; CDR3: CASSSGTGDIQYF; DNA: TGTGCCAGCAGCTCCGGGACAGGGGACATTCAGTACTTC
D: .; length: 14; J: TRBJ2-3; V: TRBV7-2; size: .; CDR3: CASSSGLRGDTQYF; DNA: TGTGCCAGCAGCTCGGGTCTCAGGGGAGATACGCAGTATTTT
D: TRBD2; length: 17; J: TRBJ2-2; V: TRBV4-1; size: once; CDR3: CASSPIIAGPNTGELFF; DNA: TGCGCCAGCAGCCCGATTATAGCGGGACCGAACACCGGGGAGCTGTTTTTT
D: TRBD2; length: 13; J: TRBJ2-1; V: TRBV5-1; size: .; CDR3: CASKLTSGVEQFF; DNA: TGCGCCAGCAAACTGACTAGCGGGGTAGAGCAGTTCTTC